Here is one T cell receptor beta chain with its context. This entry belongs to a study of cytomegalovirus exposure and HLA in healthy donors. A roughly 120-subject validation cohort, separate from the approximately 720-subject first cohort, supplied the donors. Clones were read by immunoSEQ multiplex PCR, and TCRdb kept only the in-frame ones, dropping some. This table holds about 160,000 clones, about 96% found once. Sequencing was carried out using PBMCs. This clonotype originated in a young woman in good health and CMV-seronegative.

The CDR3 DNA follows: TGTGCCAGCAACGTGGCTAGCGGGGGGGATGAGCAGTTCTTC. This translates into CASNVASGGDEQFF. The chain carries TRBV25-1 and TRBJ2-1; 12 positions agree with TRBD2. The V gene's germline CDR1 is MGHDK and CDR2 SYGVNS. Germline trimming cut 7 bases from V and 8 bases from J; bases unmatched to any gene: 6. The CDR3 runs to 14 residues. Full variable domain (outside the CDR3, taken from reference TRBV25-1 and TRBJ2-1): EADIYQTPRYLVIGTGKKITLECSQTMGHDKMYWYQQDPGMELHLIHYSYGVNSTEKGDLSSESTVSRIRTEHFPLTLESARPSHTSQYLCASNVASGGDEQFFGPGTRLTVL.